This entry lists 11 T cell receptor beta chains sequenced from one sample in a study of shared clonotypes between healthy human individuals. Clones were sequenced by immunoSEQ multiplex PCR, and TCRdb holds only the in-frame ones, with some missing. The sample lists around 1,900,000 clones, 80% to 95% occurring once. Naive CD8 cells lacked CD45RO, underwent positive selection for CCR7 and left out terminally differentiated effector memory CD45RA+ cells. Source material: naive CD8+ T cells from PBMCs. The receptor set was obtained from a man aged 18 to 35 in good health. Some clones in this sample may be carry-over from other donors' samples.

The chain is built from TRBV9 and TRBJ2-1; 12 bases are shared with TRBD2. V lost 3 bases, J lost 9 bases, and 4 bases stayed unmatched. There are 14 residues in the CDR3. The germline V gene encodes CDR1 SGDLS and CDR2 YYNGEE. The CDR3 DNA reads as TGTGCCAGCAGCGCAGGACTAGCGGGAATTGAGCAGTTCTTC. Protein product: CASSAGLAGIEQFF.

The J gene is TRBJ1-1, the V gene TRBV11-2, with D unclear. Trimming shortened V by 2 bases and J by 3 bases, and 10 bases separated the two germline ends. Germline CDR1 reads SGHAT; CDR2 reads FQNNGV. CDR3 length: 14 residues. This chain's CDR3 is CASSLYESDTEAFF. In nucleotides, the CDR3 is TGTGCCAGCAGCTTATACGAGTCGGACACTGAAGCTTTCTTT.

This chain joins TRBV5-6 and TRBJ2-7, with unresolved D. The V end lost 3 bases, the J end lost 3 bases, and 16 bases lay between the germline ends. This CDR3 region has 15 residues. Looked up from germline, CDR1 is SGHDT and CDR2 is YYEEEE. CDR3 sequence reads: CASSSPPPTVYEQYF. DNA for the CDR3: TGTGCCAGCAGCTCCCCGCCTCCTACCGTCTACGAGCAGTACTTC. The whole variable domain, remainder taken from reference TRBV5-6 and TRBJ2-7, is DAGVTQSPTHLIKTRGQQVTLRCSPKSGHDTVSWYQQALGQGPQFIFQYYEEEERQRGNFPDRFSGHQFPNYSSELNVNALLLGDSALYLCASSSPPPTVYEQYFGPGTRLTVT.

CDR3 protein: CASSPYRGGTKNIQYF. The CDR3 nucleotides are TGTGCCAGCAGCCCTTACAGGGGGGGGACCAAAAACATTCAGTACTTC. The chain combines TRBV14 with TRBJ2-4; D is perhaps TRBD1 (8 bases). The germline V and J ends were trimmed by 4 bases and 2 bases, with 15 bases remaining between them. Germline loops: CDR1 SGHDN, CDR2 FVKESK. The CDR3 contains 16 residues.

The chain recombines TRBV19 with TRBJ2-7; D unclear. The CDR3 length is 15 residues. V gave up 5 bases and J gave up 4 bases, with 18 bases separating them. The germline gives CDR1 LNHDA, CDR2 SQIVND (reference sequence). The CDR3 DNA follows: TGTGCCAGTAGTCCCCCTGGACGAGGCCTGTACGAGCAGTACTTC. It specifies CASSPPGRGLYEQYF.

The chain couples TRBV28 to TRBJ2-3, with TRBD2 identical over 11 bases. CDR1 and CDR2 from the germline V gene are MDHEN and SYDVKM. The CDR3 spans 15 residues. J lost 5 bases, V lost 4 bases, and 5 bases had no gene match. CDR3 region: CASSWRLAGRDTQYF. The CDR3 DNA sequence: TGTGCCAGCAGTTGGCGACTAGCGGGAAGAGATACGCAGTATTTT. Using reference TRBV28 and TRBJ2-3 for the parts outside the CDR3, the full variable domain is DVKVTQSSRYLVKRTGEKVFLECVQDMDHENMFWYRQDPGLGLRLIYFSYDVKMKEKGDIPEGYSVSREKKERFSLILESASTNQTSMYLCASSWRLAGRDTQYFGPGTRLTVL.

This chain joins TRBV19 and TRBJ2-5; 9 nucleotides line up with TRBD2. Germline CDR1 LNHDA, CDR2 SQIVND (reference sequence). CDR3 length equals 16 residues. The ends lost 0 bases at V and 4 bases at J; junction bases unmatched: 6. CDR3 nucleotides: TGTGCCAGTAGTATAGAGAAGCGGGAGGTAGGAGAGACCCAGTACTTC. Its protein product is CASSIEKREVGETQYF.

This chain connects TRBV19 to TRBJ1-3; no clear D gene. In germline, CDR1 is LNHDA, CDR2 SQIVND (reference sequence). The V end lost 9 bases, the J end lost 4 bases, and 10 bases lay between the germline ends. The length of the CDR3 is 12 residues. The CDR3 loop is CASVGGGNTIYF. As DNA, the CDR3 is TGTGCCAGCGTTGGTGGGGGAAACACCATATATTTT.

The chain has TRBV5-8 and TRBJ2-7, with 8 bases aligning to TRBD2. Germline-derived CDR1 and CDR2 are SGHTS and YDEGEE. After removal of 0 bases from V and 3 bases from J, the junction contained 5 bases not matched to a gene. The CDR3 extends over 15 amino acids. The CDR3 reads CASSLVAGGDYEQYF. The CDR3 nucleotides read TGTGCCAGCAGCTTGGTTGCGGGAGGAGACTACGAGCAGTACTTC.

In its sample, this clone was seen once. The chain has TRBV2 and TRBJ2-5; D uncertain. The length of the CDR3 is 15 residues. V lost 1 base and J 5 bases, leaving 14 bases between the germline ends. Germline CDR1 and CDR2: SNHLY and FYNNEI. CDR3 loop: CASSEGVHPTETQYF. The CDR3 region has the DNA TGTGCCAGCAGTGAAGGGGTCCACCCAACCGAGACCCAGTACTTC.

The chain is built from TRBV30 and TRBJ1-3, with no clear D. Germline V CDR1 and CDR2: GTSNPN, SVGIG (reference sequence). V gave up 0 bases and J gave up 5 bases, with 14 bases separating them. This CDR3 has 15 residues. This CDR3 is CAWSVLGSKRNTIYF. The DNA of the CDR3 is TGTGCCTGGAGTGTATTAGGGTCCAAGAGAAACACCATATATTTT.